This entry lists 20 T cell receptor beta chains sequenced from one sample in a study of CD8 T cells in Susac syndrome. The RNA input was roughly 0.45 to 1 ug, and it was reverse transcribed with random hexamers. Each CDR3 protein is one row after TCRdb ran MiXCR on the immunoSEQ multiplex PCR reads. Altogether 100,000 to 150,000 distinct CDR3 sequences are present, about 95% being singletons, with the ten largest covering 0.085% to 0.09%. Sequences were obtained from CD4+ T cells from PBMCs. Every receptor here comes from a human donor in good health.

This chain links TRBV12-3 or TRBV12-4 with TRBJ2-1; D is undetermined. This CDR3 comprises 14 residues. V lost 6 bases and J 15 bases, leaving 24 bases between the germline ends. For the CDR3, the DNA is TGTGCCAGCAGCGGCACCGTGAGCGAACGAATGACGTTCTTC. It codes for CASSGTVSERMTFF.

The gene calls are TRBV5-1 and TRBJ2-1; TRBD2 is a possible D gene (5 bases). With 1 base removed from V and 0 bases from J, the gap between germline ends came to 11 bases. The CDR3 contains 16 residues. Germline loops: CDR1 SGHRS, CDR2 YFSETQ. CDR3 loop: CASSLRETSSYNEQFF. In DNA form, the CDR3 reads TGCGCCAGCAGCTTGAGGGAGACCAGCTCCTACAATGAGCAGTTCTTC.

This clonotype was found once. This chain connects TRBV7-2 to TRBJ2-3, with unresolved D. The CDR3 sequence is 13 residues long. Trimming left V 6 bases short and J 4 bases short, with 11 bases between. The germline V gene has CDR1 SGHTA and CDR2 FQGNSA. The CDR3 is CASRIAVADTQYF. For the CDR3, the DNA is TGTGCCAGCAGGATAGCCGTTGCAGATACGCAGTATTTT.

This clonotype was recorded a few times. This chain links TRBV29-1 with TRBJ2-4; D is uncertain. Germline CDR1 is SQVTM and CDR2 is ANQGSEA. V was pared by 2 bases and J by 0 bases, with 11 bases between. The CDR3 runs to 15 residues. The CDR3, as DNA: TGCAGCGTTGAACCGAAAGAACTAGCCAAAAACATTCAGTACTTC. This codes for CSVEPKELAKNIQYF.

CDR3 bases: TGTGCCAGCAGCCAAATAATTTCCATGAACACTGAAGCTTTCTTT. As protein: CASSQIISMNTEAFF. The chain carries TRBV14 and TRBJ1-1, with no clear D. There are 15 residues in the CDR3. V was pared by 2 bases and J by 0 bases, with 10 bases between. Germline V gene lookup returns CDR1 SGHDN and CDR2 FVKESK.

The chain joins TRBV7-2 to TRBJ2-3, with 10 bases identical to TRBD2. The J segment lost 3 bases and the V segment lost 4 bases, leaving 7 bases of the junction unmatched. CDR3 length: 16 amino acids. In germline, CDR1 is SGHTA, CDR2 FQGNSA. Written as DNA, the CDR3 is TGTGCCAGCAGCTACCACTATAGCGGGAGGACAGATACGCAGTATTTT. The encoded protein is CASSYHYSGRTDTQYF. The full variable domain, rest sourced from reference TRBV7-2 and TRBJ2-3, is GAGVSQSPSNKVTEKGKDVELRCDPISGHTALYWYRQSLGQGLEFLIYFQGNSAPDKSGLPSDRFSAERTGGSVSTLTIQRTQQEDSAVYLCASSYHYSGRTDTQYFGPGTRLTVL.

This clonotype has only one observation. J is TRBJ1-6 and V is TRBV3-1, with 9 bases matching TRBD1. V shed 8 bases and J 12 bases; nucleotides not matched to a gene: 5. Germline lookup yields CDR1 LGHDT and CDR2 YNNKEL (reference sequence). This CDR3 region has 12 residues. CDR3 in amino acids: CASQPGQGPLHF. DNA of the CDR3: TGTGCCAGCCAACCGGGACAGGGACCCCTCCACTTT.

CDR3: CASSPPRQGAKNIQYF. The CDR3 DNA reads TGTGCCAGCTCACCACCCCGACAGGGAGCCAAAAACATTCAGTACTTC. The chain combines TRBV18 with TRBJ2-4; TRBD1 agrees at 7 bases. CDR3 length: 16 amino acids. Per the germline V gene, CDR1 is KGHSH and CDR2 is LQKENI. The V gene end was trimmed by 0 bases and the J gene end by 0 bases; junction bases not matched to a gene: 2.

The chain is built from TRBV6-5 and TRBJ2-5, with 7 bases lining up with TRBD2. Germline-derived CDR1 and CDR2 are MNHEY and SVGAGI. V was pared by 0 bases and J by 4 bases, with 11 bases of the junction left unmatched. The CDR3 extends over 17 amino acids. As DNA, the CDR3 is TGTGCCAGCAGTTACTCGAGACGTGGGAGGGCGCGAGAGACCCAGTACTTC. It translates to CASSYSRRGRARETQYF.

The chain recombines TRBV4-3 with TRBJ1-5; 7 nucleotides match TRBD1. In germline, CDR1 is LGHNA, CDR2 YSLEER. The CDR3 covers 15 residues. Trimming took 3 bases from V and 4 from J; bases not matched to a gene: 6. CDR3 DNA sequence: TGCGCCAGCAGCCAGACGACAGGGCGGAATCAGCCCCAGCATTTT. Protein: CASSQTTGRNQPQHF.

This sequence joins TRBV2 and TRBJ2-3; D perhaps matches TRBD1 (6 bases). Trimming shortened V by 7 bases and J by 0 bases, and 14 bases separated the two germline ends. Germline values: CDR1 SNHLY, CDR2 FYNNEI. This CDR3 contains 15 residues. CDR3 sequence reads: CASIRGQTSTDTQYF. Written as DNA, the CDR3 is TGTGCCAGCATCAGGGGACAAACCAGCACAGATACGCAGTATTTT. Full variable domain (rest looked up from reference TRBV2 and TRBJ2-3): EPEVTQTPSHQVTQMGQEVILRCVPISNHLYFYWYRQILGQKVEFLVSFYNNEISEKSEIFDDQFSVERPDGSNFTLKIRSTKLEDSAMYFCASIRGQTSTDTQYFGPGTRLTVL.

The chain uses TRBV7-9 and TRBJ1-1; D might be TRBD1 (6 bases). CDR3 length: 14 residues. Germline-derived CDR1 and CDR2 are SEHNR and FQNEAQ (reference sequence). V was cut by 5 bases and J by 1 base, with 11 bases left in between. CDR3 in amino acids: CASSGGSGNTEAFF. The CDR3 region has the DNA TGTGCCAGCAGCGGGGGCTCGGGGAACACTGAAGCTTTCTTT.

The rearrangement joins TRBV30 to TRBJ1-2, with TRBD1 as a possible D gene (6 bases). CDR3 size: 15 residues. V gave up 0 bases and J gave up 4 bases, with 15 bases separating them. Germline CDR1 GTSNPN, CDR2 SVGIG (reference sequence). CDR3 in DNA: TGTGCCTGGAGTGTACCGGGCCCGGGGGCCTATGGCTACACCTTC. Protein product: CAWSVPGPGAYGYTF.

The chain recombines TRBV20-1 with TRBJ1-1; possible D gene TRBD1, 6 bases. From germline, CDR1 is DFQATT and CDR2 SNEGSKA (reference sequence). CDR3 length: 14 amino acids. Trimming stripped 2 bases from V and 1 base from J, with 11 bases between. Here the CDR3 DNA reads TGCAGTGCTAGAAGCGGGGGGCCGAACACTGAAGCTTTCTTT. This gives the protein CSARSGGPNTEAFF.

This sequence joins TRBV5-4 and TRBJ2-1; D unclear. The CDR3 totals 16 residues. The V gene lost 0 bases and the J gene lost 0 bases, with 10 bases spanning the gap. CDR1 and CDR2 (germline): SGHNT, YYREEE (reference sequence). This CDR3 is CASSLGRMISYNEQFF. The CDR3 region has the DNA TGTGCCAGCAGCTTGGGAAGGATGATCTCCTACAATGAGCAGTTCTTC.

The gene calls are TRBV2 and TRBJ2-1; 7 bases agree with TRBD2. Trimming removed 5 bases from V and 4 bases from J; junction bases left unmatched: 5. CDR3 size: 14 residues. The germline V gene has CDR1 SNHLY and CDR2 FYNNEI. CDR3 bases: TGTGCCAGCAGTTGGGGCGGGAGTTACAATGAGCAGTTCTTC. Its protein product is CASSWGGSYNEQFF.

The chain combines TRBV9 with TRBJ2-5; 14 bases are shared with TRBD2. From germline, CDR1 is SGDLS and CDR2 YYNGEE. Trimming removed 4 bases from V and 5 bases from J; junction bases left unmatched: 10. This CDR3 is 17 amino acids long. The CDR3 protein is CASSKGLAGETGETQYF. Here the CDR3 DNA reads TGTGCCAGCAGCAAGGGACTAGCGGGGGAAACAGGGGAGACCCAGTACTTC.

The chain links TRBV7-2 to TRBJ2-5; TRBD2 might be the D (5 bases). The CDR3 spans 17 residues. Trimming removed 2 bases at V and 2 bases at J, with 18 bases between. Looked up from germline, CDR1 is SGHTA and CDR2 is FQGNSA. CDR3 residues: CASSLRAGPSGQETQYF. CDR3 nucleotide sequence: TGTGCCAGCAGCTTAAGGGCGGGTCCATCGGGGCAAGAGACCCAGTACTTC.

The V gene is TRBV20-1, the J gene TRBJ1-5, with 8 bases matching TRBD1. CDR3 length equals 13 residues. J was trimmed by 4 bases and V by 1 base; bases with no gene match: 0. The germline gives CDR1 DFQATT, CDR2 SNEGSKA (reference sequence). In nucleotides, the CDR3 is TGCAGTGCTAGAGGGACAGGGAATCAGCCCCAGCATTTT. It translates to CSARGTGNQPQHF.

This chain links TRBV18 with TRBJ2-1; D possibly corresponds to TRBD1 (6 bases). The CDR3 has 15 residues. V lost 2 bases, J lost 5 bases, and 13 bases lay in between. Germline values: CDR1 KGHSH, CDR2 LQKENI. CDR3 bases: TGTGCCAGCTCACCAAATTCAGGGGTTAACAATGAGCAGTTCTTC. It translates to CASSPNSGVNNEQFF. The variable domain in full, completed from reference TRBV18 and TRBJ2-1, reads NAGVMQNPRHLVRRRGQEARLRCSPMKGHSHVYWYRQLPEEGLKFMVYLQKENIIDESGMPKERFSAEFPKEGPSILRIQQVVRGDSAAYFCASSPNSGVNNEQFFGPGTRLTVL.